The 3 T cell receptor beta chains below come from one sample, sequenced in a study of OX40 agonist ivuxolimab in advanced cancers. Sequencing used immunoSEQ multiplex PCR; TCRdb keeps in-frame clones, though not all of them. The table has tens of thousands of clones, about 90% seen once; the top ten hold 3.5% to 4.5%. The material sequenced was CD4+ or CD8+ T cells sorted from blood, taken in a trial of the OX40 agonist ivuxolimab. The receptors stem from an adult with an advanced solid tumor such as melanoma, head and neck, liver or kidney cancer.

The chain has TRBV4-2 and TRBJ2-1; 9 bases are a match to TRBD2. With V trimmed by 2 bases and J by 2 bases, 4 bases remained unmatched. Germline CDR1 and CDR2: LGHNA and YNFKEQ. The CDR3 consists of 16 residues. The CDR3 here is CASSQPLAGPYNEQFF. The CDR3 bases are TGTGCCAGCAGCCAACCGCTAGCGGGACCCTACAATGAGCAGTTCTTC.

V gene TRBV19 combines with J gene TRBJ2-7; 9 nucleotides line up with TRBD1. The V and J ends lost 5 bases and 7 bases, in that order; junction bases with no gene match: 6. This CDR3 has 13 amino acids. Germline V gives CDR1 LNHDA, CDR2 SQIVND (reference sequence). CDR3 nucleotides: TGTGCCAGTAGTTGGGGACAGGGACGAGAGCAGTACTTC. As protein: CASSWGQGREQYF.

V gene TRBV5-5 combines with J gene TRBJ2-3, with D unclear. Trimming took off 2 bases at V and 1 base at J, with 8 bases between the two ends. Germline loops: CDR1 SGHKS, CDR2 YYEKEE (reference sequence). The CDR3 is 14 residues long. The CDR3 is CASSLGIGTDTQYF. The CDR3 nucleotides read TGTGCCAGCAGCTTAGGAATTGGCACAGATACGCAGTATTTT.